This TCR beta chain was retrieved from a study of T-cell memory formation after mild COVID-19. Study outcomes and limitations: Largely, contracting CD4+ clones fell within CM and EM, and contracting CD8+ clones within EMRA. Certain responding clones were present in pre-infection memory, suggesting participation of cross-reactive memory. CD4+ bias marked clones expanding day 15 to 37, unlike balanced contracting clones.

TCRdb independently ran MiXCR on the 5' RACE reads; one entry per CDR3 protein. The profile shows approximately 260,000 distinct CDR3 sequences, about a sixth of them singletons. In the case of this clonotype: The antigen remains unidentified.

CDR1 and CDR2 from the germline V gene are LGHNA and YNFKEQ. V was cut by 0 bases and J by 5 bases, with 14 bases left in between. The CDR3 is 16 residues long. The specimen sequenced was PBMCs or a T cell subset sorted from them (not recorded which). The sequence was collected from a man younger than 30 who had mild COVID-19 (a few samples of this study predate the infection). Cell type and time point are not known. The rearrangement joins TRBV4-2 to TRBJ2-1; D is uncertain. The CDR3 nucleotides are TGTGCCAGCAGCCAAGATCCCGGCGGCGGTAACAATGAGCAGTTCTTC. Its protein is CASSQDPGGGNNEQFF.